Listed here are 11 T cell receptor beta chains from one sample, sequenced in a study of T cell responses to AZD1222 COVID-19 vaccine. Only in-frame clones appear in the TCRdb table, and some are missing; sequencing was by immunoSEQ multiplex PCR. The data contain approximately 110,000 clones, 85% to 90% of them singletons. Sample: peripheral blood, taken on day 0 of AZD1222 vaccination. All receptors come from an adult in good health.

The V gene is TRBV6-5, the J gene TRBJ2-1, with D hard to call. This CDR3 contains 14 residues. V lost 6 bases, J lost 0 bases, and 9 bases lay in between. Per the germline V gene, CDR1 is MNHEY and CDR2 is SVGAGI. In DNA, the CDR3 is TGTGCCAGCAGCCCCGTGGGCTCCTACAATGAGCAGTTCTTC. Translated, it gives CASSPVGSYNEQFF.

The genes are TRBV7-2 and TRBJ2-7; 8 bases agree with TRBD2. CDR3 length: 14 amino acids. V lost 5 bases to trimming and J lost 5 bases; unmatched junction nucleotides: 8. The V gene's germline CDR1 is SGHTA and CDR2 FQGNSA. The CDR3 loop is CASSPGLGSDEQYF. CDR3 DNA sequence: TGTGCCAGCAGCCCGGGACTAGGGTCTGACGAGCAGTACTTC.

The chain employs TRBV7-2 and TRBJ2-3; TRBD1 matches 7 bases. The CDR3 consists of 14 residues. The trim removed 3 bases at V and 1 base at J, leaving 1 base unmatched. Germline V gene sequence: CDR1 SGHTA, CDR2 FQGNSA. The CDR3 bases are TGTGCCAGCAGCTTTCAGGGGGGCACAGATACGCAGTATTTT. The encoded protein is CASSFQGGTDTQYF.

The gene calls are TRBV5-8 and TRBJ1-3, with a tentative D call TRBD1 (6 bases). V lost 2 bases and J lost 6, with 18 bases in between. CDR3 length: 16 amino acids. Germline loops: CDR1 SGHTS, CDR2 YDEGEE. The DNA for the CDR3 is TGTGCCAGCAGCTTCTACAGGGCCCTGGAAGAAAACACCATATATTTT. Protein sequence: CASSFYRALEENTIYF.

The V call is TRBV28, the J call TRBJ2-1; 7 bases fit TRBD1. The CDR3 extends over 13 amino acids. CDR1 is MDHEN, CDR2 SYDVKM, per germline. The J segment lost 7 bases and the V segment lost 10 bases, leaving 10 bases of the junction unmatched. CDR3 loop: CATYSQGVNEQFF. CDR3 sequence (DNA): TGTGCCACCTACTCGCAGGGGGTGAATGAGCAGTTCTTC.

About this clone itself: The final CDR3 position lacks the conserved phenylalanine or tryptophan, pointing to a likely read error. Because the CDR3's place on the DNA is in doubt, the DNA is left out and the CDR3 is given as listed by TCRdb. This chain links TRBV23-1 with TRBJ2-7. TRBV23-1 is an open reading frame whose function is uncertain. The CDR3 region is 8 residues in length, termini included. The CDR3 spells CATLPHQL.

The rearrangement uses TRBV3-1 (or the pseudogene TRBV3-2) and TRBJ1-2; possibly TRBD1 for D (6 bases). From germline, CDR1 is LGHDT and CDR2 YNNKEL (reference sequence). V was pared by 1 base and J by 5 bases, with 14 bases between. The CDR3 totals 15 residues. The CDR3 coding sequence is TGTGCCAGCAGCCAAGGAGCGGGGGCCGGGTATGGCTACACCTTC. It yields the protein CASSQGAGAGYGYTF.

Concerning this clone: Other DNA sequences in this specimen translate into the identical CDR3. The chain combines TRBV28 with TRBJ1-2; D not resolved. CDR1 and CDR2 (germline): MDHEN, SYDVKM. CDR3 size: 14 residues. The V gene lost 5 bases and the J gene lost 1 base, with 11 bases spanning the gap. CDR3 nucleotide sequence: TGTGCCAGCAGTCCCGCGGGGAGTAACTATGGCTACACCTTC. Its translation is CASSPAGSNYGYTF.

The chain employs TRBV28 and TRBJ2-7, with D possibly being TRBD1 (7 bases). From germline, CDR1 is MDHEN and CDR2 SYDVKM. Trimming took off 5 bases at V and 4 bases at J, with 18 bases between the two ends. This CDR3 contains 15 residues. CDR3 loop: CASSTPQGGSYEQYF. CDR3 DNA sequence: TGTGCCAGCAGTACCCCGCAGGGGGGATCTTACGAGCAGTACTTC.

The genes are TRBV19 and TRBJ1-5; D perhaps matches TRBD1 (5 bases). Germline assignment: CDR1 LNHDA and CDR2 SQIVND (reference sequence). The CDR3 sequence is 15 residues long. The germline V and J ends were trimmed by 11 bases and 7 bases, with 24 bases remaining between them. The DNA for the CDR3 is TGTGCCTCCGATGATCGGGGGAGGGGCGGCCAGCCCCAGCATTTT. Residues: CASDDRGRGGQPQHF.

V usage is TRBV18 and J usage is TRBJ2-7; tentatively, D is TRBD2 (6 bases). V was cut by 0 bases and J by 2 bases, with 14 bases left in between. CDR1 is KGHSH and CDR2 is LQKENI in the germline V gene. There are 16 residues in the CDR3. The CDR3 DNA follows: TGTGCCAGCTCACCACCGGCGACTAGAACCCCCTACGAGCAGTACTTC. It translates to CASSPPATRTPYEQYF.